This T cell receptor beta chain came from a study of T cells in localized non-small cell lung cancer (dated by TCRdb to between 2020 and 2021). Context from the whole study: The study examined T cell repertoires in under 300 patients with early-stage NSCLC and compared tumors with uninvolved tumor-adjacent lungs. All 230 or so NSCLC patients in the cohort were treatment-naive and had localized lung tumors that were resected. Of the NSCLC patients, roughly 130 were male and about a hundred were female, and the mean age was approximately 66 years.

The immunoSEQ Assay was used to sequence TCR beta CDR3 regions from DNA. In the authors' own workflow: To compute T cell density, TCR beta template counts were normalized to usable DNA, which was estimated by amplifying housekeeping genes. Richness was estimated with the preseqR package, extrapolating to 400,000 templates for PBMC samples and 120,000 templates for tissue samples. Clonality was taken to be one minus Pielou's evenness. Tissue-enriched TCRs were identified by differential abundance testing using productive amino-acid clonotypes, minimum total count 5 and alpha 0.1. The Jaccard Index and the Morisita Overlap Index were used to quantify repertoire overlap between compartments. TCR beta CDR3s were clustered by GLIPH together with public tetramer-defined viral CDR3s, and at least three viral sequences plus V-gene enrichment were required for viral motifs. TCRdb re-hosts the immuneACCESS table, in-frame sequences only. Its copies lack some clones; in the studies checked, an unresolved V gene accounts for under half of them, and the cause for the rest is not known. Clone size and V and J calls were adopted from that table, with D and trimming inferred from the DNA. Across this sample there are roughly 77,000 clones, with around 89% seen only once. Roughly 20% of the sample is taken by the ten largest.

In regard to this clone: Its target antigen remains unknown. No base quality information exists; no much larger clone differs at one position.

Results the study describes overall, beyond this receptor: Because multi-region sequencing of the tumors was not done, intratumor heterogeneity could not be ruled out. Longer overall survival was associated with higher blood T cell density, whereas shorter survival was associated with higher adjacent-lung clonality. Uninvolved tumor-adjacent lung showed the highest T cell clonality, higher than tumor, which suggests more focused antigenic responses in the adjacent lung. Because of the exploratory design, TCR variables were selected using unadjusted p-values without false-discovery rate correction. A median of about 55 of the top 100 tumor clones were detected in paired uninvolved adjacent lung, and about 29 of these tumor clones were also found among the top 100 clones of the paired uninvolved adjacent lung.

From its cysteine to its phenylalanine, the CDR3 spans 15 amino acids. CDR3 DNA is the only sequence kept; it has 45 bases, read in frame from the first base. The V end gives up 4 bases and the J end 4 bases, leaving 9 bases in the junction not matched to a gene. As encoded in the germline V gene, CDR1 is MGHRA while CDR2 is YSYEKL. At diagnosis, tumor, uninvolved tumor-adjacent lung and peripheral blood were collected and then preserved as a mix of FFPE and fresh-frozen material. For TCR repertoire profiling, the blood samples were analyzed as peripheral blood mononuclear cells. The clonotype was recovered from a woman aged 40-75 years with stage I squamous cell lung carcinoma. This sample comprised peripheral blood, obtained before any cancer treatment. The sequence joins TRBV4-1 to TRBJ1-1; 7 bases in between match TRBD1. The DNA sequence reads TGCGCCAGCAGCCGAGAGGGAGCAGGGGGCACTGAAGCTTTCTTT. Its protein product is CASSREGAGGTEAFF.